These 22 T cell receptor beta chains were all obtained from the same sample, sequenced in a study of vaccination and CD4 T cells after COVID-19. These TCRs' antigens remain unknown. Treatment defined: approximately 9-day PBMC culture with coronavirus spike peptide pools or control peptides (ViraFEST assay). Sequencing of cultured CD4+ T cell DNA used the Oncomine TCR Beta short-read assay. TCRdb recomputed calls from the PCR reads with MiXCR, one row per CDR3 protein. The sample lists over 12,000 distinct CDR3 sequences; 61% were seen once. The sample was CD4+ T cells from blood, cultured in vitro. The receptors shown here come from a human donor who had recovered from COVID-19.

The chain employs TRBV19 and TRBJ1-3, with D possibly matching TRBD1 (6 bases). V lost 1 base and J 4 bases, leaving 8 bases between the germline ends. This CDR3 is built from 14 residues. Germline lookup yields CDR1 LNHDA and CDR2 SQIVND (reference sequence). The CDR3 DNA reads as TGTGCCAGTAGTATAGGGACAGAAGGAAACACCATATATTTT. Protein sequence: CASSIGTEGNTIYF.

Points on this clonotype: The junction does not match germline at one end; this may be a read error. This CDR3 is CATSRGNNSPFHF. For the CDR3, the DNA is TGTGCCACCAGCAGAGGGAATAATTCACCCTTCCACTTT. V gene TRBV15 combines with J gene TRBJ1-6; no clear D gene. Germline CDR1 and CDR2: LNHNV and YYDKDF (reference sequence). The CDR3 contains 13 residues.

J is TRBJ2-3 and V is TRBV20-1; D unresolved. The CDR3 totals 12 residues. V lost 0 bases to trimming and J lost 4 bases, with 5 bases between them. Germline values: CDR1 DFQATT, CDR2 SNEGSKA (reference sequence). The CDR3 coding sequence is TGCAGTGCTAGAGATCACCCAGATACGCAGTATTTT. This gives the protein CSARDHPDTQYF.

This chain joins TRBV20-1 and TRBJ1-1; no clear D gene. The CDR3 has 12 residues. Germline-derived CDR1 and CDR2 are DFQATT and SNEGSKA (reference sequence). CDR3 sequence reads: CRTPKTNTEAFF. The CDR3 DNA reads TGCAGGACACCGAAAACTAACACTGAAGCTTTCTTT.

The chain couples TRBV27 to TRBJ2-1; TRBD1 might be the D (6 bases). CDR3 length: 17 amino acids. CDR1 is MNHEY and CDR2 is SMNVEV in the germline V gene (reference sequence). Trimming removed 5 bases from V and 0 bases from J, with 17 bases in between. CDR3 coding DNA: TGTGCCAGCAGTGCATCAGGGGCACGCCTCTCCTACAATGAGCAGTTCTTC. It translates to CASSASGARLSYNEQFF.

This clonotype was seen more than once but under ten times. The chain uses TRBV24-1 and TRBJ2-2, with D possibly being TRBD1 (6 bases). The CDR3 totals 16 residues. Trimming took off 4 bases at V and 4 bases at J, with 15 bases between the two ends. The germline CDR1 and CDR2 sequences are KGHDR and SFDVKD. The CDR3 region has the DNA TGTGCCACCAGTGACTATACAGGGTCGAGCACCGGGGAGCTGTTTTTT. Translating it yields CATSDYTGSSTGELFF.

The V gene is TRBV5-4, the J gene TRBJ2-7, with D perhaps matching TRBD1 or TRBD2 (5 bases each). Germline assignment: CDR1 SGHNT and CDR2 YYREEE (reference sequence). The CDR3 has 17 residues. V gave up 0 bases and J gave up 2 bases, with 18 bases separating them. CDR3 in amino acids: CASSLGGLKSPAYEQYF. The CDR3 DNA reads as TGTGCCAGCAGCTTGGGGGGGTTAAAATCTCCGGCCTACGAGCAGTACTTC.

The chain links TRBV7-8 to TRBJ2-7; 12 bases are a match to TRBD2. The germline V gene encodes CDR1 SGHVS and CDR2 FQNEAQ. This CDR3 has 16 amino acids. Trimming took 1 base from V and 2 from J; bases not matched to a gene: 3. CDR3 in DNA: TGTGCCAGCAGCTTAGGCCGACTAGCGGGGGCCTACGAGCAGTACTTC. This encodes CASSLGRLAGAYEQYF.

CDR3 bases: TGTGCCAGCAGTTACTTAGACAGCGCGAACACCGGGGAGCTGTTTTTT. Amino acids: CASSYLDSANTGELFF. The V and J genes are TRBV6-5 and TRBJ2-2, with D perhaps matching TRBD1 (5 bases). This CDR3 contains 16 residues. The germline V gene encodes CDR1 MNHEY and CDR2 SVGAGI. V lost 1 base to trimming and J lost 0 bases, with 9 bases between them.

The table lists this clonotype with a few counts. The CDR3 sequence is CASRPGNQPQHF. Written as DNA, the CDR3 is TGTGCCAGCAGGCCGGGCAATCAGCCCCAGCATTTT. The chain couples TRBV6-2 or TRBV6-3 to TRBJ1-5, with D hard to call. V was pared by 6 bases and J by 2 bases, with 5 bases between. Per germline, CDR1 MNHEY and CDR2 SVGEGT. The CDR3 covers 12 residues.

This chain links TRBV6-1 with TRBJ2-7; 10 bases agree with TRBD1. CDR3 length: 16 residues. Per the germline V gene, CDR1 is MNHNS and CDR2 is SASEGT. J lost 0 bases, V lost 4 bases, and 6 bases had no gene match. The CDR3 bases are TGTGCCAGCAGTGGACAGGGGGCATTTCTCTCCTACGAGCAGTACTTC. As protein: CASSGQGAFLSYEQYF.

The chain carries TRBV19 and TRBJ2-1; 10 bases map to TRBD2. The trim removed 5 bases at V and 8 bases at J, leaving 12 bases unmatched. The CDR3 length is 16 residues. Germline V gene data show CDR1 as LNHDA and CDR2 as SQIVND (reference sequence). The CDR3 coding sequence is TGTGCCAGTAGTTGGGCTAGCGGGGGTGGATATGATGAGCAGTTCTTC. This gives the protein CASSWASGGGYDEQFF.

This sequence joins TRBV4-1 and TRBJ2-5; perhaps TRBD1 as D (6 bases). Trimming cost V 0 bases and J 5 bases, with 13 bases left between them. Germline V gives CDR1 MGHRA, CDR2 YSYEKL. This CDR3 has 15 residues. The CDR3 spells CASSQDGYRAETQYF. CDR3 coding DNA: TGCGCCAGCAGCCAAGATGGTTACAGGGCGGAGACCCAGTACTTC.

This clonotype was detected a few times. The chain employs TRBV20-1 and TRBJ2-7, with D uncertain. V lost 2 bases to trimming and J lost 0 bases, with 11 bases between them. Germline CDR1 DFQATT, CDR2 SNEGSKA (reference sequence). The CDR3 extends over 14 amino acids. The CDR3 coding sequence is TGCAGTGCTAGAAGGACGGTCAGCTCCTACGAGCAGTACTTC. Protein product: CSARRTVSSYEQYF.

The chain employs TRBV12-3 or TRBV12-4 and TRBJ1-1, with 7 bases identical to TRBD1. The CDR3 is 13 residues long. V shed 5 bases and J 4 bases; nucleotides not matched to a gene: 4. This CDR3 reads CASSPQGFTEAFF. The CDR3 region has the DNA TGTGCCAGCAGTCCACAGGGGTTCACTGAAGCTTTCTTT.

The sample holds one count of this clonotype. The chain combines TRBV7-3 with TRBJ1-3, with D maybe TRBD1 (5 bases). Germline V gene sequence: CDR1 SGHTA, CDR2 FQGTGA. This CDR3 spans 15 amino acids. Trimming took 2 bases from V and 4 from J, leaving 12 bases between them. The CDR3 protein is CASSLQGERGNTIYF. The DNA for the CDR3 is TGTGCCAGCAGCTTACAAGGGGAACGAGGAAACACCATATATTTT.

The count of this clonotype is one. V is TRBV7-8 and J is TRBJ2-5, with D tentatively TRBD2 (6 bases). Germline-derived CDR1 and CDR2 are SGHVS and FQNEAQ. The CDR3 spans 15 residues. The V end lost 5 bases, the J end lost 4 bases, and 17 bases lay between the germline ends. The CDR3 region is CASSPFAGRGETQYF. The DNA for the CDR3 is TGTGCCAGCAGCCCGTTCGCAGGGCGGGGAGAGACCCAGTACTTC.

J is TRBJ1-1 and V is TRBV6-1; D call uncertain. Germline V gene data show CDR1 as MNHNS and CDR2 as SASEGT. CDR3 length: 12 amino acids. V lost 6 bases, J lost 4 bases, and 9 bases lay in between. The CDR3 here is CASRLGGTEAFF. Here the CDR3 DNA reads TGTGCCAGCAGACTGGGAGGCACTGAAGCTTTCTTT.

The chain has TRBV19 and TRBJ2-2, with D uncertain. CDR1 and CDR2 from the germline V gene are LNHDA and SQIVND (reference sequence). This CDR3 region has 14 residues. V shed 2 bases and J shed 2 bases, with 6 bases lying between them. CDR3 nucleotide sequence: TGTGCCAGTAGTATACAGACAAACACCGGGGAGCTGTTTTTT. It translates to CASSIQTNTGELFF.

The chain combines TRBV19 with TRBJ2-2; possible D gene TRBD1, 5 bases. The CDR3 is made up of 15 amino acids. Trimming removed 10 bases at V and 2 bases at J, with 17 bases between. Germline lookup yields CDR1 LNHDA and CDR2 SQIVND (reference sequence). The CDR3 region has the DNA TGTGCCACACAAGTAGGGGCGGCTAACACCGGGGAGCTGTTTTTT. As protein: CATQVGAANTGELFF.

The CDR3 region is CATSGTGAGEQYF. The CDR3 coding sequence is TGTGCCACCTCCGGGACAGGGGCCGGGGAGCAGTACTTC. The chain couples TRBV2 to TRBJ2-7; 10 nucleotides agree with TRBD1. With 10 bases clipped from V and 7 bases from J, the junction kept 10 bases outside the gene matches. The CDR3 consists of 13 residues. The germline V gene has CDR1 SNHLY and CDR2 FYNNEI.

J is TRBJ2-1 and V is TRBV7-2, with D tentatively TRBD2 (5 bases). CDR3 length: 17 residues. Germline CDR1 reads SGHTA; CDR2 reads FQGNSA. The V and J ends lost 2 bases and 2 bases respectively, with 16 bases between them. For the CDR3, the DNA is TGTGCCAGCAGCTTACGCCAGGACTTCACTCCCTACAATGAGCAGTTCTTC. Its protein is CASSLRQDFTPYNEQFF.